The clone carrying this T cell receptor beta chain was picked up one time. Its specificity is unknown. The trim removed 4 bases at V and 7 bases at J, leaving 7 bases unmatched. The CDR3 extends over 15 amino acids. In germline, CDR1 is SGHTA, CDR2 FQGNSA. Comparators were a few non-transplant cancer patients without known GI disease. This sample is part of a study of tissue T cells after allogeneic stem cell transplantation. Repertoires were generated with immunoSEQ multiplex PCR, while TCRdb's copy carries only in-frame clones and drops some. This sample has about 5,300 clones, with 60% to 75% found just once. Study results and caveats: In patients and mice, blood and spleen missed much of tissue repertoire. The patient cohort was small and clinically heterogeneous, with limited sampling depth.

V is TRBV7-2 and J is TRBJ1-6, with 7 bases fitting TRBD1. The receptor's source is a female donor older than 55 with lung cancer. Sequenced material: tissue from the colon, taken at autopsy. The CDR3: CASSYQPGQNSPLHF. For the CDR3, the DNA is TGTGCCAGCAGCTACCAACCGGGACAGAATTCACCCCTCCACTTT.